The T cell receptor beta chain under discussion was sequenced for a study of cytomegalovirus exposure and HLA in healthy donors. Study-wide context: Out of 150 million to 200 million T cells, an earlier analysis found around 110 million unique TCR beta sequences in total. Genotyping showed roughly 77% of fewer than 500 donors falling in the Caucasian-associated ancestry cluster. General study findings and limits: Later analysis placed DRB1 highest and HLA-C lowest in TCR association rates, which differed by HLA locus. Per a later analysis, HLA-associated TCR beta chains showed more clonal expansion than other, equally common TCR beta chains.

Turning to this clone: Its antigen is undetermined.

J lost 6 bases, V lost 3 bases, and 10 bases had no gene match. The CDR3 has 17 amino acids. CDR1 and CDR2 from the germline V gene are SEHNR and FQNEAQ (reference sequence). A multiplex PCR was run with 60 Vbeta primers and 13 Jbeta primers. Libraries were prepared by immunoSEQ multiplex PCR; TCRdb keeps only in-frame clonotypes and omits some of them. The table has approximately 140,000 clones, more than 75% seen once. This chain joins TRBV7-9 and TRBJ2-1; 11 nucleotides match TRBD2. Sequencing was carried out using PBMCs. The sequence was collected from a human donor in good health. CDR3 nucleotides: TGTGCCAGCAGCTTGGGGACCGGGACTAGCGGAACCAATGAGCAGTTCTTC. Its protein product is CASSLGTGTSGTNEQFF.